These 24 T cell receptor beta chains were all obtained from the same sample, sequenced in a study of blood T cell repertoires in COVID-19. Profiled with immunoSEQ multiplex PCR; TCRdb holds only in-frame clones, not every one. In the table there are around 120,000 clones, roughly 90% of which are singletons. Input material: peripheral blood. Receptors were obtained from a man aged 50-60 years with acute or convalescent COVID-19.

J is TRBJ1-6 and V is TRBV20-1; TRBD1 agrees at 7 bases. CDR3 length: 16 amino acids. The J segment lost 9 bases and the V segment lost 3 bases, leaving 14 bases of the junction unmatched. Per germline, CDR1 DFQATT and CDR2 SNEGSKA (reference sequence). The CDR3 is CSASFRGALFFSPLHF. In DNA, the CDR3 is TGCAGTGCTAGTTTCAGGGGGGCCCTGTTTTTTTCACCCCTCCACTTT.

This clone occurred a few times. The same CDR3 can be traced to other DNA sequences in this sample. The V and J genes are TRBV7-9 and TRBJ1-1; D possibly corresponds to TRBD1 (5 bases). The CDR3 has 14 residues. V lost 1 base, J lost 1 base, and 7 bases lay in between. Germline CDR1 SEHNR, CDR2 FQNEAQ (reference sequence). The CDR3 here is CASSLGQGNTEAFF. As DNA, the CDR3 is TGTGCCAGCAGCTTAGGGCAGGGGAACACTGAAGCTTTCTTT.

The rearrangement links TRBV12-5 to TRBJ2-3; 7 nucleotides match TRBD2. The CDR3 length is 16 residues. Germline V gene lookup returns CDR1 LGHNT and CDR2 FRNRAP. Trimming at V came to 0 bases and at J to 4 bases, leaving 7 bases not matched to a gene. CDR3 region: CASGLVRGGSADTQYF. The CDR3 bases are TGTGCTAGTGGTTTGGTACGGGGCGGGAGCGCAGATACGCAGTATTTT.

This clone was counted only a few times. The chain is built from TRBV9 and TRBJ2-7; the match to TRBD1 covers 7 bases. The germline V gene has CDR1 SGDLS and CDR2 YYNGEE. J gave up 4 bases and V 4 bases, and 11 bases lay outside the gene matches. The CDR3 is made up of 15 amino acids. CDR3 loop: CASSLHTGQSYEQYF. In DNA, the CDR3 is TGTGCCAGCAGCCTACACACGGGACAGAGTTACGAGCAGTACTTC. Filled out from reference TRBV9 and TRBJ2-7, the complete variable domain reads DSGVTQTPKHLITATGQRVTLRCSPRSGDLSVYWYQQSLDQGLQFLIQYYNGEERAKGNILERFSAQQFPDLHSELNLSSLELGDSALYFCASSLHTGQSYEQYFGPGTRLTVT.

This clone was seen a single time. The DNA of the CDR3 is TGTGCCAGCAGCCCGGGACTAGCGGGAGGGCGAAAGCAGTTCTTC. Translation: CASSPGLAGGRKQFF. The chain uses TRBV27 and TRBJ2-1; 16 bases map to TRBD2. V lost 6 bases to trimming and J lost 11 bases; unmatched junction nucleotides: 7. Germline V gene lookup returns CDR1 MNHEY and CDR2 SMNVEV (reference sequence). CDR3 length: 15 amino acids.

This chain connects TRBV20-1 to TRBJ2-2; no clear D. There are 14 residues in the CDR3. Germline CDR1 is DFQATT and CDR2 is SNEGSKA (reference sequence). Trimming shortened V by 3 bases and J by 1 base, and 9 bases separated the two germline ends. The DNA for the CDR3 is TGCAGTGCTAGTAAGGCGGTGAACACCGGGGAGCTGTTTTTT. As protein: CSASKAVNTGELFF.

The CDR3 spells CASARKAGPMDEQYF. The DNA for the CDR3 is TGTGCCAGCGCCCGTAAGGCGGGCCCTATGGACGAGCAGTACTTC. The genes are TRBV7-6 and TRBJ2-7, with D perhaps TRBD2 (5 bases). The CDR3 covers 15 residues. Trimming took off 8 bases at V and 5 bases at J, with 22 bases between the two ends. CDR1 SGHVS and CDR2 FNYEAQ come from the germline V gene.

The V gene is TRBV3-1 (or the pseudogene TRBV3-2), the J gene TRBJ2-1; D not certain. Germline V gene sequence: CDR1 LGHDT, CDR2 YNNKEL (reference sequence). V lost 1 base, J lost 0 bases, and 10 bases lay in between. This CDR3 has 16 residues. As DNA, the CDR3 is TGTGCCAGCAGCCAAGTACGTCCGAGCTCCTACAATGAGCAGTTCTTC. Translated: CASSQVRPSSYNEQFF.

The chain links TRBV9 to TRBJ1-2, with D possibly TRBD1 on 6 matching bases. The CDR3 extends over 13 amino acids. V gave up 6 bases and J gave up 5 bases, with 14 bases separating them. Germline CDR1 is SGDLS and CDR2 is YYNGEE. The CDR3 DNA reads as TGTGCCAGCACCGAAAGTACAGGGTATGGCTACACCTTC. Amino acids: CASTESTGYGYTF.

The gene calls are TRBV19 and TRBJ2-3; D is possibly TRBD1 (6 bases). This CDR3 is 16 amino acids long. Deletions cut 3 bases from V and 4 bases from J, with 17 bases between. Germline CDR1 reads LNHDA; CDR2 reads SQIVND (reference sequence). The CDR3 sequence is CASSMARQVLADTQYF. The CDR3 DNA sequence: TGTGCCAGTAGTATGGCCCGACAGGTTCTGGCAGATACGCAGTATTTT.

A single count supports this clone. The rearrangement joins TRBV19 to TRBJ1-1; tentative D call: TRBD1 (5 bases). This CDR3 is built from 15 residues. Germline V gene data show CDR1 as LNHDA and CDR2 as SQIVND (reference sequence). V lost 5 bases, J lost 6 bases, and 19 bases lay in between. CDR3 DNA: TGTGCCAGTAGTCCCCCTGTAGGGTGGGGCTCTGAAGCTTTCTTT. Its translation: CASSPPVGWGSEAFF. Variable domain in full (rest from reference TRBV19 and TRBJ1-1): DGGITQSPKYLFRKEGQNVTLSCEQNLNHDAMYWYRQDPGQGLRLIYYSQIVNDFQKGDIAEGYSVSREKKESFPLTVTSAQKNPTAFYLCASSPPVGWGSEAFFGQGTRLTVV.

V is TRBV24-1 and J is TRBJ2-5; 9 positions agree with TRBD1. With 3 bases clipped from V and 1 base from J, the junction kept 5 bases outside the gene matches. This CDR3 contains 16 residues. Germline CDR1 is KGHDR and CDR2 is SFDVKD. The CDR3 DNA follows: TGTGCCACCAGTGATGGGAGACAGGGGGTCCAAGAGACCCAGTACTTC. Protein: CATSDGRQGVQETQYF.

This rearrangement joins TRBV29-1 to TRBJ2-3; TRBD2 matches at 9 bases. With 3 bases clipped from V and 3 bases from J, the junction kept 4 bases outside the gene matches. This CDR3 has 14 amino acids. Germline CDR1 SQVTM, CDR2 ANQGSEA. The CDR3 coding sequence is TGCAGCGTTGAGCGGCTAGCGGGAACAGATACGCAGTATTTT. As protein: CSVERLAGTDTQYF.

The chain uses TRBV7-9 and TRBJ1-2; 8 bases match TRBD1. The CDR3 has 13 amino acids. The junction had 4 bases not matched to a gene; V was cut back by 5 bases and J by 5 bases. Germline values: CDR1 SEHNR, CDR2 FQNEAQ (reference sequence). This chain's CDR3 is CASSEQGDYGYTF. The CDR3 region has the DNA TGTGCCAGCAGCGAACAGGGGGATTATGGCTACACCTTC.

J is TRBJ1-1 and V is TRBV25-1; the match to TRBD1 covers 7 bases. The CDR3 runs to 13 residues. Trimming cost V 7 bases and J 3 bases; bases outside gene matches: 5. The germline V gene has CDR1 MGHDK and CDR2 SYGVNS. CDR3: CASNRQGYTEAFF. For the CDR3, the DNA is TGTGCCAGCAATAGACAGGGATACACTGAAGCTTTCTTT.

V and J are TRBV10-3 and TRBJ1-1; perhaps TRBD1 as D (5 bases). CDR1 is ENHRY, CDR2 SYGVKD, per germline. There are 18 residues in the CDR3. V was cut by 0 bases and J by 1 base, with 18 bases left in between. CDR3 residues: CAISESTSQGGGNTEAFF. DNA for the CDR3: TGTGCCATCAGTGAGTCAACCTCCCAGGGAGGCGGGAACACTGAAGCTTTCTTT.

This clone was seen only once. The chain links TRBV7-9 to TRBJ2-7; 14 bases agree with TRBD2. V shed 3 bases, J shed 1 base, and the junction held 5 bases outside the gene matches. Germline V gene lookup returns CDR1 SEHNR and CDR2 FQNEAQ (reference sequence). The CDR3 is 17 amino acids. CDR3 bases: TGTGCCAGCAGCTTGACTAGCGGGAGGGTGGGGTCCTACGAGCAGTACTTC. Translating it yields CASSLTSGRVGSYEQYF.

The chain combines TRBV21-1 with TRBJ2-4; the table gives TRBD1 as D, unverified against the DNA. TRBV21-1 is a recognized pseudogene. The CDR3 sequence is 17 residues long. The CDR3 region has the DNA TGTGCCAGCAGCTCACTAAACAGGGTGAGAGCCAAAAACATTCAGTACTTC. Its translation: CASSSLNRVRAKNIQYF.

This chain connects TRBV6-5 to TRBJ2-7, with 7 bases lining up with TRBD1. Per germline, CDR1 MNHEY and CDR2 SVGAGI. With 7 bases clipped from V and 3 bases from J, the junction kept 9 bases outside the gene matches. This CDR3 has 14 residues. The CDR3 nucleotides read TGTGCCAGCACCCCCGGGACAGCTTTCTACGAGCAGTACTTC. Translation gives CASTPGTAFYEQYF.

The chain uses TRBV7-2 and TRBJ1-1; TRBD1 might be the D (6 bases). Trimming took 1 base from V and 2 from J, leaving 14 bases between them. The CDR3 has 16 amino acids. CDR1 is SGHTA and CDR2 is FQGNSA in the germline V gene. The CDR3 DNA reads TGTGCCAGCAGCTTAGGTAGGGGAGGGGGAAACACTGAAGCTTTCTTT. Residues: CASSLGRGGGNTEAFF.

This clone was picked up one time. The rearrangement uses TRBV5-1 and TRBJ2-5; 15 bases are a match to TRBD2. V dropped 3 bases and J dropped 10; count of bases not matched to a gene: 7. Germline V CDR1 and CDR2: SGHRS, YFSETQ. The CDR3 contains 15 residues. CDR3 coding DNA: TGCGCCAGCAGCTCTGGGACTAGCGGGAGGTCGGACCAGTACTTC. This translates into CASSSGTSGRSDQYF.

The chain has TRBV2 and TRBJ1-2, with 8 bases matching TRBD1. The V segment lost 6 bases and the J segment 8 bases; nucleotides outside the gene matches: 11. The CDR3 has 14 amino acids. Germline assignment: CDR1 SNHLY and CDR2 FYNNEI. CDR3: CASSETGQGGGYTF. The DNA for the CDR3 is TGTGCCAGCAGCGAGACTGGACAGGGCGGGGGCTACACCTTC.

The chain links TRBV9 to TRBJ2-1; 8 positions agree with TRBD2. J gave up 5 bases and V 0 bases, and 4 bases lay outside the gene matches. The CDR3 is 15 residues long. CDR1 and CDR2 from the germline V gene are SGDLS and YYNGEE. CDR3: CASSVGGTRHNEQFF. Here the CDR3 DNA reads TGTGCCAGCAGCGTAGGCGGGACTAGACACAATGAGCAGTTCTTC.

The chain employs TRBV25-1 and TRBJ1-4; D is unresolved. V lost 0 bases, J lost 8 bases, and 13 bases lay in between. Germline V lookup: CDR1 MGHDK, CDR2 SYGVNS. The CDR3 is 15 residues long. The CDR3 is CASSEYGREPEKLFF. For the CDR3, the DNA is TGTGCCAGCAGTGAATATGGGCGGGAGCCCGAAAAACTGTTTTTT.